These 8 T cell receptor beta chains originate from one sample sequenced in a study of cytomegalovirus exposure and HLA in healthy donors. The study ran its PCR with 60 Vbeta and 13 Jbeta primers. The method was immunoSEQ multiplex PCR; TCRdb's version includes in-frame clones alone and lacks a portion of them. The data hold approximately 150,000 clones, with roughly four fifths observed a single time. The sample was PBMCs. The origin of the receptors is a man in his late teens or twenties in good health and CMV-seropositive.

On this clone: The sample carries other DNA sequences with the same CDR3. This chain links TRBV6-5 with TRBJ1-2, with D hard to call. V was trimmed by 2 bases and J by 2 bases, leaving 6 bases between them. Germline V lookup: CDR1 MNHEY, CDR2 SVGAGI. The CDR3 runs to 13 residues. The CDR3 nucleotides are TGTGCCAGCAGTTACGCAGAAAACTATGGCTACACCTTC. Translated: CASSYAENYGYTF.

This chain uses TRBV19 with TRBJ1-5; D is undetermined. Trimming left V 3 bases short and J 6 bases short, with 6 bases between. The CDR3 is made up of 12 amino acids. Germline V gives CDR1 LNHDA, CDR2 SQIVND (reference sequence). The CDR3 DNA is TGTGCCAGTAGTATGCGGCCTCAGCCCCAGCATTTT. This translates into CASSMRPQPQHF.

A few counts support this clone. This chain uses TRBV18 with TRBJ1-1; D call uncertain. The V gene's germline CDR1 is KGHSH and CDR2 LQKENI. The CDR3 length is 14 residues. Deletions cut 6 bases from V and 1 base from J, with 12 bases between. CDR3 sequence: CASSQRQTNTEAFF. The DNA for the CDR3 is TGTGCCAGCTCGCAGAGGCAGACGAACACTGAAGCTTTCTTT.

CDR3 region: CASSQDYGLGGTEQYF. The DNA for the CDR3 is TGTGCCAGCAGCCAAGATTATGGACTAGGGGGGACCGAGCAGTACTTC. The chain uses TRBV4-2 and TRBJ2-7, with a weak D call TRBD2 (7 bases). The V gene's germline CDR1 is LGHNA and CDR2 YNFKEQ. V lost 0 bases and J lost 6, with 18 bases in between. This CDR3 region has 16 residues.

This chain's CDR3 is CASSYSGLAGGYEQFF. The CDR3, as DNA: TGTGCCAGCAGTTACTCGGGACTAGCGGGAGGGTATGAGCAGTTCTTC. This chain joins TRBV6-5 and TRBJ2-1, with 16 bases identical to TRBD2. Germline lookup yields CDR1 MNHEY and CDR2 SVGAGI. The trim removed 0 bases at V and 8 bases at J, leaving 1 base unmatched. The CDR3 extends over 16 amino acids.

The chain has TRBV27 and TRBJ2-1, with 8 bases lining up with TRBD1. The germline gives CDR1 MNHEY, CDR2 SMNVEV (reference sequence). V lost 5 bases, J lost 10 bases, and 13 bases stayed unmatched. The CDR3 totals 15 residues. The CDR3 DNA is TGTGCCAGCAGTCCGGGGACAGGCGGGGCGGGGGAGCAGTTCTTC. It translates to CASSPGTGGAGEQFF.

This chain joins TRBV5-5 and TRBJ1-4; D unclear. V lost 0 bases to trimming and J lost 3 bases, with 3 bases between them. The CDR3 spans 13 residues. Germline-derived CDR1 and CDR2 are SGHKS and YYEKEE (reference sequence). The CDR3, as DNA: TGTGCCAGCAGCTTGGCCTCTAATGAAAAACTGTTTTTT. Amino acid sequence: CASSLASNEKLFF.

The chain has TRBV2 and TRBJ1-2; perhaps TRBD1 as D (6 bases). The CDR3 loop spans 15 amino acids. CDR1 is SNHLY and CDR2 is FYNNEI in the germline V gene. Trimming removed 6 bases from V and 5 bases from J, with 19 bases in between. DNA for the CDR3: TGTGCCAGCAGAAAACTGACAGGCAAAGGGTATGGCTACACCTTC. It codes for CASRKLTGKGYGYTF. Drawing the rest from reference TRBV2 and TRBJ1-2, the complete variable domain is EPEVTQTPSHQVTQMGQEVILRCVPISNHLYFYWYRQILGQKVEFLVSFYNNEISEKSEIFDDQFSVERPDGSNFTLKIRSTKLEDSAMYFCASRKLTGKGYGYTFGSGTRLTVV.